Here is one T cell receptor beta chain with its context. The age range of participants was about 18 to 89 years, with residence in about two dozen US areas. These data belong to a study of blood T cell repertoires in COVID-19. Using immunoSEQ multiplex PCR, the repertoire was profiled, and TCRdb retains in-frame clones only, with some absent. The data show about 370,000 clones, roughly 89% seen once. V lost 9 bases, J lost 5 bases, and 11 bases lay in between. Looked up from germline, CDR1 is MDHEN and CDR2 is SYDVKM. There are 13 residues in the CDR3. V is TRBV28 and J is TRBJ1-6; D perhaps matches TRBD1 (5 bases). The sample was PBMCs or T cells enriched from blood (not recorded which). This sequence originates from a woman aged 25 to 39 who had recovered from COVID-19. Here the CDR3 reads CASSRVDNSPLHF. In DNA, the CDR3 is TGTGCCAGTTCCAGGGTTGATAATTCACCCCTCCACTTT.